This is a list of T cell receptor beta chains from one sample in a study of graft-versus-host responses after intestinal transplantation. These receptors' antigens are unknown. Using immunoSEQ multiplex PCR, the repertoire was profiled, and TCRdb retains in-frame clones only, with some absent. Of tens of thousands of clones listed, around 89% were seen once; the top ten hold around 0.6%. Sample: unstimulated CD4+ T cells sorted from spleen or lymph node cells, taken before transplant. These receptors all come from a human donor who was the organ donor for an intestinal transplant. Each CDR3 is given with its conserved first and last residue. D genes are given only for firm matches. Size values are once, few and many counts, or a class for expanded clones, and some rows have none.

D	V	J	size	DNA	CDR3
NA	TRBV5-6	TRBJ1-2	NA	TGTGCCAGCAGCTTGACCGAGTCTAACTATGGCTACACCTTC	CASSLTESNYGYTF
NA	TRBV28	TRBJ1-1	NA	TGTGCCAGCAGTTTAATTCCGGGACAGAACACTGAAGCTTTCTTT	CASSLIPGQNTEAFF
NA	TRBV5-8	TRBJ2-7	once	TGTGCCAGCAGCTTGGCGGACTACCTGAGCCCCTACGAGCAGTACTTC	CASSLADYLSPYEQYF
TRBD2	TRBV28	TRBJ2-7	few	TGTGCCAGCAGTTCTTCCGGGACTAGCGGGAGTAAGGGCTACGAGCAGTACTTC	CASSSSGTSGSKGYEQYF
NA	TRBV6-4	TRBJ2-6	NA	TGTGCCAGCACCAAAATTATGGTGGGGCAGGGGCCCTCTGGGGCCAACGTCCTGACTTTC	CASTKIMVGQGPSGANVLTF
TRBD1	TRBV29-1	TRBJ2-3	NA	TGCAGCGTCGCAGGGGGTCCACGCACAGATACGCAGTATTTT	CSVAGGPRTDTQYF
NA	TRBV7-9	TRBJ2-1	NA	TGTGCCAGCAGCTTAGTAAAGGCAGGGTTTGGTTACAATGAGCAGTTCTTC	CASSLVKAGFGYNEQFF
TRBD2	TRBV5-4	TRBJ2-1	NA	TGTGCCAGCAGCCCAGGGACTAGCGGGAGAGGGGAGGCTAAGCAGTTCTTC	CASSPGTSGRGEAKQFF
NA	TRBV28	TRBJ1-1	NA	TGTGCCAGCAGTGGAATACAGGATGGAGCTTTCTTT	CASSGIQDGAFF
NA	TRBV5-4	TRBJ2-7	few	TGTGCCAGCAGCTGGAACCTAGGAGCCTACGAGCAGTACTTC	CASSWNLGAYEQYF
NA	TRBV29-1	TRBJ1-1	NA	TGCAGCGTTGGGGGGCTTGGCCCTAACACTGAAGCTTTCTTT	CSVGGLGPNTEAFF
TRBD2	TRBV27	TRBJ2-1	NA	TGTGCCAGCAGTCCGGGACTAGCGGGTTACAATGAGCAGTTCTTC	CASSPGLAGYNEQFF
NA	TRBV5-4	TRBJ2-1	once	TGTGCCAGCAGCTTGTATGCGACAGCCAATGAGCAGTTCTTC	CASSLYATANEQFF
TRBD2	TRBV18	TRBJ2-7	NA	TGTGCCAGCTCTCGTAATAGCGGGAGTCTCGAGCAGTACTTC	CASSRNSGSLEQYF
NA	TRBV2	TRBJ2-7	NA	TGTGCCAGCAGTGAGCCCCGAGAGACCTCAGGGGCGCTGGGTGGGGGTGGCGAGCAGTACTTC	CASSEPRETSGALGGGGEQYF
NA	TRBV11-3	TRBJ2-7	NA	TGTGCCAGTAAACCTCCTCCGCAGGGACTCTACGAGCAGTACTTC	CASKPPPQGLYEQYF
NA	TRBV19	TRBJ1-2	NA	TGTGCCAGTAGTGTGCCAGTGTCAGGTGGCTACACCTTC	CASSVPVSGGYTF
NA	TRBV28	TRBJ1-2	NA	TGTGCCAGCAGTTTATCATGGCAGGGCGCAGACTATGGCTACACCTTC	CASSLSWQGADYGYTF
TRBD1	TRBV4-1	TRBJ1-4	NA	TGCGCCAGCAGCCGAAAAGGGGGCTCTAATGAAAAACTGTTTTTT	CASSRKGGSNEKLFF
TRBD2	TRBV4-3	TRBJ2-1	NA	TGCGCCAGCAGTCCAGCGGGAGGGCCTACTACCAGCTCCTACAATGAGCAGTTCTTC	CASSPAGGPTTSSYNEQFF
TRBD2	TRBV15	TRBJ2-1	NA	TGTGCCACCAGCAGAGGACTTACTAGCGGGAGACCCCCTGAGCAGTTCTTC	CATSRGLTSGRPPEQFF
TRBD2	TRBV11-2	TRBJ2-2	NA	TGTGCCAGCAGCTTAGTCCTGGCGGGAGTAGTGAACACCGGGGAGCTGTTTTTT	CASSLVLAGVVNTGELFF
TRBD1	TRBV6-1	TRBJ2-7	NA	TGTGCCAGCAGGACAGGGGGGACCTACGAGCAGTACTTC	CASRTGGTYEQYF
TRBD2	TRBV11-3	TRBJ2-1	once	TGTGCCAGCAGCTCGGGGACTAGCGGCTCCTACAATGAGCAGTTCTTC	CASSSGTSGSYNEQFF
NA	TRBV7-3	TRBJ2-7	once	TGTGCCAGCAGCCCAAAAAGAAGCGGTGAGTTCCCCTACGAGCAGTACTTC	CASSPKRSGEFPYEQYF
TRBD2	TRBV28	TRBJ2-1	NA	TGTGCCAGCAGGTCTCTGCCGGGACTAGCGGGAGGGCCGAGATACAATGAGCAGTTCTTC	CASRSLPGLAGGPRYNEQFF